These T cell receptor beta chains were read from a single sample in a study of graft-versus-host responses after intestinal transplantation. TCRdb's table, derived via immunoSEQ multiplex PCR, lists solely in-frame clones and lacks some. The profile shows some 11,000 clones, 31% of them singletons. The source material was alloreactive CD4+ T cells from a mixed lymphocyte reaction culture, sampled before transplantation. The origin of the receptors is a human patient who was an organ donor for intestinal transplantation. Both conserved end residues are part of each CDR3. Each record gives: J gene, V gene, clone size, D gene, CDR3 DNA, CDR3 protein. D genes are given only for firm matches. The size field is filled for only some rows; it gives once, few, many or a size class.

J: TRBJ2-1; V: TRBV11-3; size: .; D: TRBD2; DNA: TGTGCCAGCAGCTTGGGGGGGAGCAATGAGCAGTTCTTC; CDR3: CASSLGGSNEQFF
J: TRBJ2-2; V: TRBV7-3; size: medium-sized; D: .; DNA: TGTGCCAGCGGGCGGGGACGGACGAACACCGGGGAGCTGTTTTTT; CDR3: CASGRGRTNTGELFF
J: TRBJ1-2; V: TRBV6-5; size: .; D: TRBD1; DNA: TGTGCCAGCAGGCAACAGGGGTTACCTAGGTATGGCTACACCTTC; CDR3: CASRQQGLPRYGYTF
J: TRBJ1-2; V: TRBV5-4; size: .; D: .; DNA: TGTGCCAGCAGCTTGGGTCCTCAGGGGAACTATGGCTACACCTTC; CDR3: CASSLGPQGNYGYTF
J: TRBJ1-6; V: TRBV5-4; size: .; D: .; DNA: TGTGCCAGCAGCCGGGATGTTCTTAATTCACCCCTCCACTTT; CDR3: CASSRDVLNSPLHF
J: TRBJ2-7; V: TRBV4-1; size: few; D: .; DNA: TGCGCCAGCAGCCATCACAGGGGCGGGACCTACGAGCAGTACTTC; CDR3: CASSHHRGGTYEQYF
J: TRBJ2-4; V: TRBV10-1; size: .; D: TRBD1; DNA: TGCGCCAGCAGTTCCGAAACAAGGGGACAGAATCACAAAAACATTCAGTACTTC; CDR3: CASSSETRGQNHKNIQYF
J: TRBJ1-2; V: TRBV6-6; size: few; D: TRBD1; DNA: TGTGCCAGCAGTGACAGGGGGGTGTCTGGCTACACCTTC; CDR3: CASSDRGVSGYTF
J: TRBJ2-7; V: TRBV10-3; size: medium-sized; D: .; DNA: TGTGCCATCAGTGACAGGGGAAGCTCCTACGAGCAGTACTTC; CDR3: CAISDRGSSYEQYF
J: TRBJ2-7; V: TRBV27; size: few; D: .; DNA: TGTGCCAGCAGTTATTTGGCAGGGGTAATCGACGAGCAGTACTTC; CDR3: CASSYLAGVIDEQYF
J: TRBJ1-3; V: TRBV15; size: few; D: .; DNA: TGTGCCACCAGCAGAGATCTCCGCTCTGGAAACACCATATATTTT; CDR3: CATSRDLRSGNTIYF
J: TRBJ2-1; V: TRBV7-3; size: medium-sized; D: .; DNA: TGTGCCAGCAGCTTAGGCAGCAATGAGCAGTTCTTC; CDR3: CASSLGSNEQFF
J: TRBJ1-5; V: TRBV19; size: .; D: .; DNA: TGTGCCAGTAGTATAAGACAGAGTAATCAGCCCCAGCATTTT; CDR3: CASSIRQSNQPQHF
J: TRBJ2-5; V: TRBV7-6; size: few; D: TRBD2; DNA: TGTGCGGCGGGGGGGCCGGAGACCCAGTACTTC; CDR3: CAAGGPETQYF
J: TRBJ1-5; V: TRBV2; size: few; D: TRBD1; DNA: TGTGCCAGCAGGGGGGGACAGGGGGCGAGCAATCAGCCCCAGCATTTT; CDR3: CASRGGQGASNQPQHF
J: TRBJ1-1; V: TRBV20-1; size: few; D: .; DNA: TGCAGTGTCGATCGGGACACTGAAGCTTTCTTT; CDR3: CSVDRDTEAFF
J: TRBJ2-3; V: TRBV29-1; size: few; D: .; DNA: TGCAGCGTCTCACTCCCAGATACGCAGTATTTT; CDR3: CSVSLPDTQYF
J: TRBJ2-5; V: TRBV4-1; size: few; D: TRBD1; DNA: TGCGCCAGCAGCCAAGACAACAGGGGGCGCGAAGAGACCCAGTACTTC; CDR3: CASSQDNRGREETQYF
J: TRBJ2-7; V: TRBV10-3; size: .; D: TRBD2; DNA: TGTGCCATCGGGACTACGCAAGCCTACGAGCAGTACTTC; CDR3: CAIGTTQAYEQYF
J: TRBJ1-2; V: TRBV27; size: few; D: TRBD1; DNA: TGTGCCAGCAGTTCTCGCCGGACAGGGAAATATGGCTACACCTTC; CDR3: CASSSRRTGKYGYTF
J: TRBJ1-2; V: TRBV19; size: .; D: .; DNA: TGTGCCAGTACCCCGGGCCCAGGGGGCTACACCTTC; CDR3: CASTPGPGGYTF
J: TRBJ2-3; V: TRBV5-1; size: .; D: .; DNA: TGCGCCAGCAGCTTGGAGCAGGGCACAGATACGCAGTATTTT; CDR3: CASSLEQGTDTQYF
J: TRBJ1-2; V: TRBV7-9; size: few; D: .; DNA: TGTGCCAGCAGCTTAGCCCAGGGCGAGACCTTC; CDR3: CASSLAQGETF
J: TRBJ2-3; V: TRBV5-1; size: few; D: .; DNA: TGCGCCAGCAGCTTGGTGGGCCCCACAGATACGCAGTATTTT; CDR3: CASSLVGPTDTQYF
J: TRBJ2-5; V: TRBV7-2; size: few; D: .; DNA: TGTGCCAGCGGGAGGCCGTCGCGGACCCAGTACTTC; CDR3: CASGRPSRTQYF
J: TRBJ1-2; V: TRBV15; size: once; D: TRBD1; DNA: TGTGCCACCAGCACCGGGGACAGCCTTAACTATGGCTACACCTTC; CDR3: CATSTGDSLNYGYTF
J: TRBJ1-1; V: TRBV7-9; size: medium-sized; D: .; DNA: TGTGCCAGCAGCCAAAAACAGTTGGACATGAACACTGAAGCTTTCTTT; CDR3: CASSQKQLDMNTEAFF